These 25 T cell receptor beta chains share one sample of origin, sequenced in a study of blood T cell repertoires in COVID-19. TCRdb's table, derived via immunoSEQ multiplex PCR, lists solely in-frame clones and lacks some. The sample consists of over 150,000 clones, 86% of them appearing once. The sequenced material came from peripheral blood. Receptors originate from a man between 45 and 60 years old with active or convalescent COVID-19.

As DNA, the CDR3 is TGTGCCACCAAAGCGGGGGGTCTGTACAATGAGCAGTTCTTC. As protein: CATKAGGLYNEQFF. V and J are TRBV24-1 and TRBJ2-1, with 9 nucleotides matching TRBD2. The CDR3 is made up of 14 amino acids. The J segment lost 4 bases and the V segment lost 8 bases, leaving 5 bases of the junction unmatched. Germline loops: CDR1 KGHDR, CDR2 SFDVKD.

The rearrangement links TRBV11-2 to TRBJ1-1, with D hard to call. Trimming removed 2 bases at V and 0 bases at J, with 10 bases between. This CDR3 is built from 15 residues. From germline, CDR1 is SGHAT and CDR2 FQNNGV. In DNA form, the CDR3 reads TGTGCCAGCAGCTTATGGGCAGATATGAACACTGAAGCTTTCTTT. Translating it yields CASSLWADMNTEAFF.

The chain is built from TRBV7-2 and TRBJ2-4; the match to TRBD1 covers 9 bases. V dropped 5 bases and J dropped 7; count of bases not matched to a gene: 9. This CDR3 is 15 amino acids long. Germline values: CDR1 SGHTA, CDR2 FQGNSA. In nucleotides, the CDR3 is TGTGCCAGCAGCCCAAGACAGGGGGTCCGGAACATTCAGTACTTC. Residues: CASSPRQGVRNIQYF.

The rearrangement uses TRBV18 and TRBJ2-7; 7 bases line up with TRBD1. The V segment lost 2 bases and the J segment 2 bases; nucleotides outside the gene matches: 6. Per the germline V gene, CDR1 is KGHSH and CDR2 is LQKENI. The CDR3 spans 15 residues. The CDR3 nucleotides are TGTGCCAGCTCACCAAAAGGGGACAGAGCCTACGAGCAGTACTTC. As protein: CASSPKGDRAYEQYF. Drawing the rest from reference TRBV18 and TRBJ2-7, the complete variable domain is NAGVMQNPRHLVRRRGQEARLRCSPMKGHSHVYWYRQLPEEGLKFMVYLQKENIIDESGMPKERFSAEFPKEGPSILRIQQVVRGDSAAYFCASSPKGDRAYEQYFGPGTRLTVT.

The J gene is TRBJ2-3, the V gene TRBV25-1; D is possibly TRBD2 (6 bases). This CDR3 contains 13 residues. V was clipped by 3 bases and J by 6 bases, with 10 bases between them. The germline CDR1 and CDR2 sequences are MGHDK and SYGVNS. The CDR3 loop is CASSEGSGDTQYF. The CDR3 DNA follows: TGTGCCAGCAGTGAGGGAAGCGGGGATACGCAGTATTTT. Full variable domain (rest looked up from reference TRBV25-1 and TRBJ2-3): EADIYQTPRYLVIGTGKKITLECSQTMGHDKMYWYQQDPGMELHLIHYSYGVNSTEKGDLSSESTVSRIRTEHFPLTLESARPSHTSQYLCASSEGSGDTQYFGPGTRLTVL.

This rearrangement joins TRBV15 to TRBJ1-2, with D possibly matching TRBD1 (5 bases). Trimming took off 4 bases at V and 4 bases at J, with 13 bases between the two ends. The CDR3 runs 14 residues. Germline CDR1 and CDR2: LNHNV and YYDKDF (reference sequence). CDR3 bases: TGTGCCACCAGCACCCGGGGGTCCGTCTATGGCTACACCTTC. It encodes CATSTRGSVYGYTF.

V and J are TRBV5-1 and TRBJ1-2; no clear D. The CDR3 has 13 amino acids. Germline CDR1 and CDR2: SGHRS and YFSETQ. V was trimmed by 2 bases and J by 2 bases, leaving 7 bases between them. Written as DNA, the CDR3 is TGCGCCAGCAGCTTAGGAGAGAACTATGGCTACACCTTC. It encodes CASSLGENYGYTF. Full variable domain (outside the CDR3, taken from reference TRBV5-1 and TRBJ1-2): KAGVTQTPRYLIKTRGQQVTLSCSPISGHRSVSWYQQTPGQGLQFLFEYFSETQRNKGNFPGRFSGRQFSNSRSEMNVSTLELGDSALYLCASSLGENYGYTFGSGTRLTVV.

The chain links TRBV2 to TRBJ2-4; 8 bases are a match to TRBD1. This CDR3 contains 16 residues. CDR1 and CDR2 from the germline V gene are SNHLY and FYNNEI. V trimming: 1 base; J trimming: 6 bases; junction bases outside the gene matches: 8. The CDR3 is CASSEGGAGGGNIQYF. For the CDR3, the DNA is TGTGCCAGCAGTGAAGGCGGGGCAGGGGGCGGAAACATTCAGTACTTC.

The J gene is TRBJ2-7, the V gene TRBV19; 12 positions agree with TRBD1. CDR1 LNHDA and CDR2 SQIVND come from the germline V gene (reference sequence). The CDR3 consists of 14 residues. V lost 4 bases, J lost 4 bases, and 2 bases stayed unmatched. The CDR3 DNA is TGTGCCAGTAGTAAGGGACAGGGGGCGTACGAGCAGTACTTC. It specifies CASSKGQGAYEQYF.

The rearrangement links TRBV9 to TRBJ1-1; 9 nucleotides align to TRBD1. Germline CDR1 SGDLS, CDR2 YYNGEE. CDR3 length: 16 amino acids. J was trimmed by 1 base and V by 4 bases; bases with no gene match: 8. The CDR3: CASSTRQGEANTEAFF. CDR3 bases: TGTGCCAGCAGCACCCGACAGGGGGAGGCGAACACTGAAGCTTTCTTT. The full variable domain, its missing parts supplied by reference TRBV9 and TRBJ1-1, is DSGVTQTPKHLITATGQRVTLRCSPRSGDLSVYWYQQSLDQGLQFLIQYYNGEERAKGNILERFSAQQFPDLHSELNLSSLELGDSALYFCASSTRQGEANTEAFFGQGTRLTVV.

This clone showed up just a few times. This chain connects TRBV19 to TRBJ2-1; D uncertain. This CDR3 is built from 16 residues. Germline CDR1 LNHDA, CDR2 SQIVND (reference sequence). The V end lost 3 bases, the J end lost 7 bases, and 19 bases lay between the germline ends. The CDR3, as DNA: TGTGCCAGTAGTATCCGGGTTTCCGTTTTTAATAATGAGCAGTTCTTC. Translation gives CASSIRVSVFNNEQFF.

The chain carries TRBV6-2 or TRBV6-3 and TRBJ2-7, with TRBD1 matching over 11 bases. The germline V gene has CDR1 MNHEY and CDR2 SVGEGT. After removal of 4 bases from V and 4 bases from J, the junction contained 6 bases not matched to a gene. CDR3 size: 15 residues. The chain's CDR3 is CASSSPDRGRYEQYF. The CDR3 DNA follows: TGTGCCAGCAGTTCTCCGGACAGGGGGCGATACGAGCAGTACTTC.

This clone was observed once. At one of its ends the junction is not consistent with the germline gene, which may arise from a read error. The rearrangement links TRBV7-9 to TRBJ2-1, with 8 bases identical to TRBD2. This CDR3 is 14 amino acids long. The germline gives CDR1 SEHNR, CDR2 FQNEAQ (reference sequence). The CDR3: CASSLAGYYNEQFF. DNA of the CDR3: TGTGCCAGCAGCCTAGCGGGCTACTACAATGAGCAGTTCTTC.

The genes are TRBV7-3 and TRBJ1-1; perhaps TRBD1 as D (5 bases). With 5 bases removed from V and 1 base from J, the gap between germline ends came to 8 bases. The germline gives CDR1 SGHTA, CDR2 FQGTGA. The CDR3 sequence is 13 residues long. In nucleotides, the CDR3 is TGTGCCAGCAGCCCCGGGGGGAACACTGAAGCTTTCTTT. Its translation is CASSPGGNTEAFF.

This clone was seen only a few times. The chain has TRBV29-1 and TRBJ2-7; the match to TRBD1 covers 9 bases. This CDR3 is built from 13 residues. V trimming: 4 bases; J trimming: 9 bases; junction bases outside the gene matches: 10. Germline lookup yields CDR1 SQVTM and CDR2 ANQGSEA. Here the CDR3 DNA reads TGCAGCGTTGCGGAGACAGGGGGAAATTTGCAGTACTTC. This translates into CSVAETGGNLQYF.

This sequence joins TRBV11-2 and TRBJ2-7, with a possible D match to TRBD1 (5 bases). Germline V gene lookup returns CDR1 SGHAT and CDR2 FQNNGV. The CDR3 covers 17 residues. Trimming removed 5 bases at V and 6 bases at J, with 26 bases between. The CDR3 nucleotides read TGTGCCAGCAGCGCGGACACCATGTGGCCCCCCCTCTCCGAGCAGTACTTC. Protein sequence: CASSADTMWPPLSEQYF.

This chain joins TRBV11-2 and TRBJ2-1, with unresolved D. V gave up 7 bases and J gave up 5 bases, with 21 bases separating them. Germline values: CDR1 SGHAT, CDR2 FQNNGV. The CDR3 covers 16 residues. Here the CDR3 reads CASIPRSDYPNNEQFF. The CDR3, as DNA: TGTGCCAGCATCCCCCGGTCCGATTACCCTAACAATGAGCAGTTCTTC. Complete variable domain (other parts from reference TRBV11-2 and TRBJ2-1): EAGVAQSPRYKIIEKRQSVAFWCNPISGHATLYWYQQILGQGPKLLIQFQNNGVVDDSQLPKDRFSAERLKGVDSTLKIQPAKLEDSAVYLCASIPRSDYPNNEQFFGPGTRLTVL.

This chain links TRBV6-5 with TRBJ2-5; 8 bases line up with TRBD1. The CDR3 runs to 14 residues. Germline-derived CDR1 and CDR2 are MNHEY and SVGAGI. V lost 7 bases, J lost 2 bases, and 6 bases stayed unmatched. Here the CDR3 reads CASKAGTGQETQYF. The DNA for the CDR3 is TGTGCCAGCAAAGCCGGGACAGGTCAAGAGACCCAGTACTTC.

The rearrangement uses TRBV5-1 and TRBJ2-1; 9 nucleotides line up with TRBD2. Germline loops: CDR1 SGHRS, CDR2 YFSETQ. V trimming: 0 bases; J trimming: 9 bases; junction bases outside the gene matches: 4. The CDR3 is made up of 14 amino acids. DNA of the CDR3: TGCGCCAGCAGCTTGGGGCGGGAGGGGAGTGAGCAGTTCTTC. As protein: CASSLGREGSEQFF.

The chain has TRBV7-9 and TRBJ1-2; D is unresolved. This CDR3 contains 10 residues. Germline CDR1 reads SEHNR; CDR2 reads FQNEAQ (reference sequence). The germline V and J ends were trimmed by 5 bases and 8 bases, with 6 bases remaining between them. CDR3 protein: CASSPGGYTF. CDR3 in DNA: TGTGCCAGCAGCCCGGGAGGCTACACCTTC. Complete variable domain (other parts from reference TRBV7-9 and TRBJ1-2): DTGVSQNPRHKITKRGQNVTFRCDPISEHNRLYWYRQTLGQGPEFLTYFQNEAQLEKSRLLSDRFSAERPKGSFSTLEIQRTEQGDSAMYLCASSPGGYTFGSGTRLTVV.

The chain links TRBV4-2 to TRBJ2-4; D possibly corresponds to TRBD2 (7 bases). This CDR3 comprises 16 residues. Germline V CDR1 and CDR2: LGHNA, YNFKEQ. Trimming stripped 0 bases from V and 1 base from J, with 10 bases between. CDR3 nucleotide sequence: TGTGCCAGCAGCCAAGATTGGGGGGGCGCCAAAAACATTCAGTACTTC. The encoded protein is CASSQDWGGAKNIQYF.

This chain joins TRBV19 and TRBJ2-7; D is perhaps TRBD1 (6 bases). The CDR3 runs to 15 residues. Germline V gene data show CDR1 as LNHDA and CDR2 as SQIVND (reference sequence). The ends were cut back, 5 bases at V and 4 bases at J, with 18 bases in the middle. DNA for the CDR3: TGTGCCAGTAGTGTCAAGGCGGACAGTTCTTACGAGCAGTACTTC. This translates into CASSVKADSSYEQYF.

The chain couples TRBV5-1 to TRBJ2-3, with 8 bases that match TRBD1. The V gene's germline CDR1 is SGHRS and CDR2 YFSETQ. The V gene end was trimmed by 4 bases and the J gene end by 3 bases; junction bases not matched to a gene: 7. The CDR3 contains 15 residues. The CDR3 nucleotides read TGCGCCAGCAGCGGCGGACAGGGAGGAACAGATACGCAGTATTTT. This sequence encodes CASSGGQGGTDTQYF.

The genes are TRBV5-8 and TRBJ2-1, with 8 bases aligning to TRBD2. This CDR3 comprises 15 residues. V lost 1 base, J lost 3 bases, and 3 bases stayed unmatched. From germline, CDR1 is SGHTS and CDR2 YDEGEE. CDR3 loop: CASSLMGLGYNEQFF. The CDR3 DNA is TGTGCCAGCAGCTTGATGGGACTAGGCTACAATGAGCAGTTCTTC.

The chain is built from TRBV7-8 and TRBJ2-1, with D possibly being TRBD1 (6 bases). The germline V and J ends were trimmed by 5 bases and 7 bases, with 12 bases remaining between them. Germline CDR1 reads SGHVS; CDR2 reads FQNEAQ. The CDR3 is made up of 13 amino acids. The CDR3 coding sequence is TGTGCCAGCAGCCCAGAGAGGGGGAATGAGCAGTTCTTC. As protein: CASSPERGNEQFF.